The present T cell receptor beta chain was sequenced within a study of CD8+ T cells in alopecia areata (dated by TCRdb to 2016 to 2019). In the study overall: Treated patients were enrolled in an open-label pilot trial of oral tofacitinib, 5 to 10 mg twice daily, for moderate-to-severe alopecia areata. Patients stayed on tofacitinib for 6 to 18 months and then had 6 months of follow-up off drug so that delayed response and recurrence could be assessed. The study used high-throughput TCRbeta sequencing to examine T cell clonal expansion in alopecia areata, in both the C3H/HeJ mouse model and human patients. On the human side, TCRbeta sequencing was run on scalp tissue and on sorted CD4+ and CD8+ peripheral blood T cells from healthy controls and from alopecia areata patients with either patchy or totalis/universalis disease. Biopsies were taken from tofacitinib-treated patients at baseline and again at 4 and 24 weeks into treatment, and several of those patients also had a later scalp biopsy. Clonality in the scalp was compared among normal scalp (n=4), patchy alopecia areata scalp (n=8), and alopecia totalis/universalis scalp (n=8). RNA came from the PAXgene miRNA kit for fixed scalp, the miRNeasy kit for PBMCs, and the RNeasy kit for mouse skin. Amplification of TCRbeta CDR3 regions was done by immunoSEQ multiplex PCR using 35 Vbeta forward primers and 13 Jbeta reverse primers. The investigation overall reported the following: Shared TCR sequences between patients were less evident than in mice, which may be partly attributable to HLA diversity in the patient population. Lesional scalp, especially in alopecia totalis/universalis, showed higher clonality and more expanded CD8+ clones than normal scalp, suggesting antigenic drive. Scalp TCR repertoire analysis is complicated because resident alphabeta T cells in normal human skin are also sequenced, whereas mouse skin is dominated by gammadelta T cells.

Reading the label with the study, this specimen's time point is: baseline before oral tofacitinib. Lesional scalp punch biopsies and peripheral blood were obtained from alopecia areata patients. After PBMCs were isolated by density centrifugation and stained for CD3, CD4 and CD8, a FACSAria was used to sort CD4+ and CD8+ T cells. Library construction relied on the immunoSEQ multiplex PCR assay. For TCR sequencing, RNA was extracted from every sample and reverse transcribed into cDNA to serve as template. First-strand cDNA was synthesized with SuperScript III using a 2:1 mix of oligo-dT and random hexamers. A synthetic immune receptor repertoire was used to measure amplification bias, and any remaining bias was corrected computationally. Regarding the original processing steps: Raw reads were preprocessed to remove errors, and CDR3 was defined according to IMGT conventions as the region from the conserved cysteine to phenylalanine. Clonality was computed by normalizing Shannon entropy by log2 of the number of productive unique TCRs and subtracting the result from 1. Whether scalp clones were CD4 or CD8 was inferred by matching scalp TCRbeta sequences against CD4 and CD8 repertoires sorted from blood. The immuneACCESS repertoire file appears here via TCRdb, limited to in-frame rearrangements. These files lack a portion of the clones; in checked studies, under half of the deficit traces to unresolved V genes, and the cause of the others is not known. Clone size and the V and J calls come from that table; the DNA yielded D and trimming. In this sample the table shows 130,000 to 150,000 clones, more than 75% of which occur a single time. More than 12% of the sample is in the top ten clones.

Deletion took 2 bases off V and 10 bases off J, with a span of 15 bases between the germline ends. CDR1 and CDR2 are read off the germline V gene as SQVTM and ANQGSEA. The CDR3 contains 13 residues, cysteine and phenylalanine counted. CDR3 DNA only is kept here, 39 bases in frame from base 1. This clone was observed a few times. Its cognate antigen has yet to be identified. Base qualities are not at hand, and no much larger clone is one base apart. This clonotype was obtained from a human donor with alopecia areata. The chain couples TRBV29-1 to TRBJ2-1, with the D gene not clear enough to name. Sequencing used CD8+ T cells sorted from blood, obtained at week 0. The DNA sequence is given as TGCAGCGTTGAATTCGGGTCAGGCAGAGAGCAGTTCTTC. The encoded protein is CSVEFGSGREQFF.